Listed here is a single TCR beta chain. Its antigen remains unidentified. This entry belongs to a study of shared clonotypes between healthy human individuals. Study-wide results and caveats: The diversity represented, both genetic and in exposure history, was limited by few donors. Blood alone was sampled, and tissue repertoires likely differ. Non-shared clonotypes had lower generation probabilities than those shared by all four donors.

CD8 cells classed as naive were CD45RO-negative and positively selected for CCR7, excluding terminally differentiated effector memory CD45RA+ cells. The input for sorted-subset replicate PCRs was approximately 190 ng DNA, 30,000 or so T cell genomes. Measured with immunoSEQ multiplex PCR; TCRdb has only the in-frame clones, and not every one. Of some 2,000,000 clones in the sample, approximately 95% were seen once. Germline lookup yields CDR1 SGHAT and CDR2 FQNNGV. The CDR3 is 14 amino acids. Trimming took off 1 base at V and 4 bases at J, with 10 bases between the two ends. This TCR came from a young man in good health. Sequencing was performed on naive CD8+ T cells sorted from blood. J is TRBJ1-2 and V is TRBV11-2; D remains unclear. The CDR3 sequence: CASSLAGSLYGYTF. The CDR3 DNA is TGTGCCAGCAGCTTAGCTGGCTCACTCTATGGCTACACCTTC.